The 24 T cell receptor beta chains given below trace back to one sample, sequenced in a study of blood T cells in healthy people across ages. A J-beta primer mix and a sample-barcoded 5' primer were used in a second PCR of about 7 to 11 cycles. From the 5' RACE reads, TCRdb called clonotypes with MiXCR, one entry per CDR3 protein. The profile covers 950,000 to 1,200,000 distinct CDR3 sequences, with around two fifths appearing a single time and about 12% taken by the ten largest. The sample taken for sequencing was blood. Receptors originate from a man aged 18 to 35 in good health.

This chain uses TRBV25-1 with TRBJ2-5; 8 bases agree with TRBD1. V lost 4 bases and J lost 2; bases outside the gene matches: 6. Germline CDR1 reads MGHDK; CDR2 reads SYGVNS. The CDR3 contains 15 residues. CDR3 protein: CASSGSGDRQETQYF. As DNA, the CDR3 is TGTGCCAGCAGTGGCTCAGGGGACAGGCAAGAGACCCAGTACTTC.

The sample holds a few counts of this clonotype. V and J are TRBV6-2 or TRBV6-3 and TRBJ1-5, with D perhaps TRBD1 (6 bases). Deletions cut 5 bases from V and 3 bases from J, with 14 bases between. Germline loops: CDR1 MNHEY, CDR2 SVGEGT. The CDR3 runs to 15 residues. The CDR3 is CASSAPGEFNQPQHF. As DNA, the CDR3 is TGTGCCAGCAGTGCTCCAGGGGAGTTCAATCAGCCCCAGCATTTT.

CDR3 in amino acids: CASNTGTNYGYTF. In nucleotides, the CDR3 is TGTGCCAGCAACACAGGGACCAACTATGGCTACACCTTC. V gene TRBV9 combines with J gene TRBJ1-2, with a weak D call TRBD1 (6 bases). V was pared by 6 bases and J by 2 bases, with 11 bases between. The CDR3 has 13 residues. Germline V gives CDR1 SGDLS, CDR2 YYNGEE.

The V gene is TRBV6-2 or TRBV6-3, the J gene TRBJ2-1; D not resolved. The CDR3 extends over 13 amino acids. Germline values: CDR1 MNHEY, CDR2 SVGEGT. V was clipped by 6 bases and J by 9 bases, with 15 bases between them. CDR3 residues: CASSPRARFEQFF. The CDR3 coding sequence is TGTGCCAGCAGCCCCCGTGCAAGATTTGAGCAGTTCTTC.

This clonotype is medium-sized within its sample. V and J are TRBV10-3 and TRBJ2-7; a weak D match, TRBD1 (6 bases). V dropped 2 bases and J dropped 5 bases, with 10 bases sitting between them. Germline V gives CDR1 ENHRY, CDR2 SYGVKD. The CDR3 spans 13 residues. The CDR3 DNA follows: TGTGCCATCAGTGAGGCGCAGGGGCACGAGCAGTACTTC. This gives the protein CAISEAQGHEQYF.

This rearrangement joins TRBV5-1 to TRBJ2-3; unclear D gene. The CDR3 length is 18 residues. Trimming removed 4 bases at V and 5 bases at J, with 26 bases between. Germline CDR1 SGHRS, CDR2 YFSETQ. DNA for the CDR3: TGCGCCAGCAGCAACCAACCCCGGGCCGGCGGTGAAGGAGATACGCAGTATTTT. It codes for CASSNQPRAGGEGDTQYF.

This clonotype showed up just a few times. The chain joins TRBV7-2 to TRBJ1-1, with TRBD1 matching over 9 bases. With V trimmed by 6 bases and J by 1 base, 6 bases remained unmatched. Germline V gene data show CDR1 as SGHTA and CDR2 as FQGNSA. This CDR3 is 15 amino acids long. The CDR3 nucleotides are TGTGCCAGCAGGATACAGGGGGCAGGGAACACTGAAGCTTTCTTT. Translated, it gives CASRIQGAGNTEAFF.

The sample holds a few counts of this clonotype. DNA for the CDR3: TGCGCCAGCAGCCAAGAAAGCGTTAAGGAGACCCAGTACTTC. Protein sequence: CASSQESVKETQYF. The rearrangement uses TRBV4-3 and TRBJ2-5; D gene uncertain. The CDR3 runs 14 residues. Trimming removed 0 bases at V and 5 bases at J, with 10 bases between. CDR1 is LGHNA, CDR2 YSLEER, per germline.

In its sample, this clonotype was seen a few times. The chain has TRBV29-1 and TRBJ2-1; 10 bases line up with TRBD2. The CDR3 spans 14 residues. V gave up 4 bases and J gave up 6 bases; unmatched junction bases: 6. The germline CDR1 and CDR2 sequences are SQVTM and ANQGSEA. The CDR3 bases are TGCAGCGTTGCTGGGACTAGCGATCGCAATGAGCAGTTCTTC. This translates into CSVAGTSDRNEQFF.

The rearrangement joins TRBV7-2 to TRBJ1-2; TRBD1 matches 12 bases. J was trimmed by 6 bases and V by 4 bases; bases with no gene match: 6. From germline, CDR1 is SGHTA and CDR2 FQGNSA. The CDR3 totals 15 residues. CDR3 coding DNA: TGTGCCAGCAGCTACCTGGGACAGGGGGCAAATGGCTACACCTTC. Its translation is CASSYLGQGANGYTF.

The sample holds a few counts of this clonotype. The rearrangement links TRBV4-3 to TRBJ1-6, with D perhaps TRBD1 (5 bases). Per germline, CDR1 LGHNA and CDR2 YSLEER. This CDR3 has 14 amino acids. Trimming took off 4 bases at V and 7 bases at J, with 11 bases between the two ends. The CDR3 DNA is TGCGCCAGCAGCCTCGAACAGGAGAATTCACCCCTCCACTTT. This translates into CASSLEQENSPLHF.

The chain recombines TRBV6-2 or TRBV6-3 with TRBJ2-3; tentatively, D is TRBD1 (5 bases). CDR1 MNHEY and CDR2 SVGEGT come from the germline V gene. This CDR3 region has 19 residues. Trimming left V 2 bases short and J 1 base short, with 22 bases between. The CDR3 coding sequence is TGTGCCAGCAGTTACAGAAAGGGGAAAGCAGTCAGGGGCACAGATACGCAGTATTTT. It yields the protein CASSYRKGKAVRGTDTQYF.

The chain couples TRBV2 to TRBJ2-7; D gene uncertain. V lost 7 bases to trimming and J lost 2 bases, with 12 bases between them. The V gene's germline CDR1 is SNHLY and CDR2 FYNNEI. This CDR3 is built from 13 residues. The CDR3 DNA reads TGTGCCAGCAAGTACAGATTACCCTACGAGCAGTACTTC. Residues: CASKYRLPYEQYF.

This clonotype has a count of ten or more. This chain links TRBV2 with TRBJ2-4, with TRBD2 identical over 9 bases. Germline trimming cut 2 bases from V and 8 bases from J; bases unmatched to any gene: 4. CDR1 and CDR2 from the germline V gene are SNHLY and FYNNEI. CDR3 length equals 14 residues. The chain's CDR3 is CASSEIAGVDIQYF. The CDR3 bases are TGTGCCAGCAGTGAAATAGCGGGGGTAGACATTCAGTACTTC.

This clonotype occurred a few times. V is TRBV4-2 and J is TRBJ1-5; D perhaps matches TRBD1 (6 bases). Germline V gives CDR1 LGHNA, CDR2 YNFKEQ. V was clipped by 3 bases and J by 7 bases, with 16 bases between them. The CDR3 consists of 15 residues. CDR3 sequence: CASSQATGGGQPQHF. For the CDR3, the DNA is TGTGCCAGCAGCCAGGCGACAGGCGGTGGGCAGCCCCAGCATTTT.

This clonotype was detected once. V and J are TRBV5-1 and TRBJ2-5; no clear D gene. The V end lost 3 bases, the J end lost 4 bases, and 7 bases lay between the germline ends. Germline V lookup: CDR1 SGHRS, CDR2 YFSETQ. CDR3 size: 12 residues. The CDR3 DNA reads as TGCGCCAGCAGCTGGGAAGGAGAGACCCAGTACTTC. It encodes CASSWEGETQYF.

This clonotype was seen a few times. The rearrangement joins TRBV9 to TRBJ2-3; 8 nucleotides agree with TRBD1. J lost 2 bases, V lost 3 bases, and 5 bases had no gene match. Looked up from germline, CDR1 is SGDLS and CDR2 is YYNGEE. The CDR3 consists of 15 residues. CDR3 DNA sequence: TGTGCCAGCAGCGCGCGACAGGGGTTCACAGATACGCAGTATTTT. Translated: CASSARQGFTDTQYF.

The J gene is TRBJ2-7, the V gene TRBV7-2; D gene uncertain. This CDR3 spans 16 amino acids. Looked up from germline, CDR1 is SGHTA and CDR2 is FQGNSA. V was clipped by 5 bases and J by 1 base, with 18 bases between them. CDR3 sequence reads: CASSPNVLGISYEQYF. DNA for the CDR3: TGTGCCAGCAGCCCGAACGTCCTTGGAATTTCCTACGAGCAGTACTTC.

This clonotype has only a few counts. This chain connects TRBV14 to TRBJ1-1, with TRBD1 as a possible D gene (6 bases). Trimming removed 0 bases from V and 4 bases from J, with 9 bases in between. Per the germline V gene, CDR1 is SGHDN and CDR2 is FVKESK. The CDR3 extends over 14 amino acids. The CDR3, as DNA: TGTGCCAGCAGCCAAGAACAGGGATCCACTGAAGCTTTCTTT. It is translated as CASSQEQGSTEAFF.

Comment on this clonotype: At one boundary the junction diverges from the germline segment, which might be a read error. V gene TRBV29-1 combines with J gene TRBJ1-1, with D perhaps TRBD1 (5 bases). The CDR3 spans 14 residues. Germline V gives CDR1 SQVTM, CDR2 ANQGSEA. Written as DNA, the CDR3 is TGCAGCGGTAACCCGGGGGGGGTGAACACTGGAGCTTTCTTT. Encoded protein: CSGNPGGVNTGAFF.

This CDR3 is CASSLSGNGMNTEAFF. The CDR3 nucleotides read TGTGCCAGCAGTTTATCCGGGAACGGCATGAACACTGAAGCTTTCTTT. The genes are TRBV12-3 or TRBV12-4 and TRBJ1-1, with D unresolved. V lost 2 bases and J lost 0, with 13 bases in between. The CDR3 has 16 amino acids.

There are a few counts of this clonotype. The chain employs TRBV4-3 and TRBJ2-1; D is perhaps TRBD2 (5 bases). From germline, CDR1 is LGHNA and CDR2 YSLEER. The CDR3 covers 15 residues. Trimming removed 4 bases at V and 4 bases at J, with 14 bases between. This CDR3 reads CASSRQILGYNEQFF. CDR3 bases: TGCGCCAGCAGCCGGCAAATACTAGGGTACAATGAGCAGTTCTTC.

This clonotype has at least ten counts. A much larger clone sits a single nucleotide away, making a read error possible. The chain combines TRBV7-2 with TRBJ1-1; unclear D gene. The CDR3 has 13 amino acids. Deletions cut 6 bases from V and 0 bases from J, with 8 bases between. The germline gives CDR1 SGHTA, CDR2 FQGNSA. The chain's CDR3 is CASRRDMNTEAFF. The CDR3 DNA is TGTGCCAGCAGACGCGATATGAACACTGAAGCTTTCTTT.

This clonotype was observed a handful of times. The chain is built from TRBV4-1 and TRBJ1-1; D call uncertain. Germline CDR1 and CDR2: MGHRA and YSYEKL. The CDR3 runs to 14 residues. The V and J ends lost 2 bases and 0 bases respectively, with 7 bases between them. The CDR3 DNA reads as TGCGCCAGCAGCCAAAGCGTGTTGAACACTGAAGCTTTCTTT. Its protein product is CASSQSVLNTEAFF.